A selection of T cell receptor beta chains follows, all from one sample in a study of blood T cell repertoires in COVID-19. Profiling relied on immunoSEQ multiplex PCR, and the TCRdb table lists in-frame clones only, not all of them. The profile shows 380,000 or so clones, around 92% of them singletons. The sequencing input was peripheral blood. All receptors derive from a man aged 35 to 55 with acute or convalescent COVID-19. Both conserved end residues are part of each CDR3. D genes are given only for firm matches. A row's size may be missing; if present it is once, few, many or a size class.

size	J	D	V	CDR3	DNA
.	TRBJ1-2	.	TRBV5-1	CASSLAQQGRGDGYTF	TGCGCCAGCAGCTTGGCCCAACAGGGAAGAGGCGATGGCTACACCTTC
.	TRBJ2-5	TRBD1	TRBV19	CASSFAGGGETQYF	TGTGCCAGTAGTTTTGCAGGGGGCGGAGAGACCCAGTACTTC
.	TRBJ2-3	.	TRBV7-3	CASSPGHFTDTQYF	TGTGCCAGCAGTCCGGGACATTTCACAGATACGCAGTATTTT
.	TRBJ2-1	.	TRBV18	CASSPRDTNYNEQFF	TGTGCCAGCTCACCCCGGGACACCAACTACAATGAGCAGTTCTTC
.	TRBJ2-1	.	TRBV27	CASSNQGSVEQFF	TGTGCCAGCAGCAATCAGGGTTCTGTTGAGCAGTTCTTC
.	TRBJ2-7	TRBD1	TRBV4-1	CASSQPGQGREQYF	TGCGCCAGCAGCCAGCCGGGACAGGGTCGCGAGCAGTACTTC
.	TRBJ1-2	.	TRBV7-9	CASSLEQSYGYTF	TGTGCCAGCAGCTTAGAACAGTCCTATGGCTACACCTTC
.	TRBJ2-1	TRBD1	TRBV5-6	CASNLGDRRNEQFF	TGTGCCAGCAACCTGGGGGACAGACGCAATGAGCAGTTCTTC
.	TRBJ2-1	.	TRBV12-3/TRBV12-4	CASRGTEQFF	TGTGCCAGCCGGGGGACTGAGCAGTTCTTC
.	TRBJ2-5	.	TRBV11-3	CASSSLNQETQYF	TGTGCCAGCAGCTCCCTAAATCAAGAGACCCAGTACTTC
once	TRBJ2-1	TRBD1	TRBV6-5	CASTSDRGSYNEQFF	TGTGCCAGCACCTCGGACAGGGGCTCCTACAATGAGCAGTTCTTC
few	TRBJ2-7	TRBD2	TRBV10-1	CASSDGLAGESSYEQYF	TGCGCCAGCAGTGATGGACTAGCGGGAGAGAGCTCCTACGAGCAGTACTTC
.	TRBJ1-1	TRBD1	TRBV19	CASSYDRANTEAFF	TGTGCCAGTAGTTACGACAGGGCGAACACTGAAGCTTTCTTT
.	TRBJ2-1	.	TRBV6-5	CASSPGAGVNEQFF	TGTGCCAGCAGCCCCGGGGCAGGGGTCAATGAGCAGTTCTTC
.	TRBJ2-7	.	TRBV7-2	CASSLDRSLREQYF	TGTGCCAGCAGCTTGGATCGGAGCCTACGTGAGCAGTACTTC
.	TRBJ2-3	TRBD2	TRBV15	CATSSAGGPADTQYF	TGTGCCACCAGCAGTGCGGGAGGGCCCGCAGATACGCAGTATTTT
.	TRBJ1-6	.	TRBV28	CASIKRGSYNSPLHF	TGTGCCAGCATTAAGAGAGGGTCATATAATTCACCCCTCCACTTT
.	TRBJ1-2	TRBD1	TRBV27	CASGSGQGLGDGYTF	TGTGCCAGCGGGTCAGGACAGGGACTTGGGGATGGCTACACCTTC
.	TRBJ2-1	TRBD2	TRBV3-1/TRBV3-2	CASSELAGSEQFF	TGTGCCAGCAGCGAACTAGCGGGAAGTGAGCAGTTCTTC
.	TRBJ1-2	.	TRBV9	CASSVSGDYGYTF	TGTGCCAGCAGCGTCTCAGGGGACTATGGCTACACCTTC
once	TRBJ2-4	TRBD1	TRBV4-1	CASSPRADWTGSAKNIQYF	TGCGCCAGCAGCCCGAGGGCCGATTGGACAGGGTCAGCCAAAAACATTCAGTACTTC
.	TRBJ2-7	.	TRBV5-4	CASSSKDSYEQYF	TGTGCCAGCAGCTCTAAAGACTCCTACGAGCAGTACTTC
.	TRBJ2-3	TRBD1	TRBV3-1/TRBV3-2	CASSLEYGTGSADTQYF	TGTGCCAGCAGCCTTGAGTACGGGACAGGGAGTGCAGATACGCAGTATTTT
.	TRBJ1-2	.	TRBV15	CATSDPQGSNYGYTF	TGTGCCACCAGCGACCCCCAGGGATCAAACTATGGCTACACCTTC
.	TRBJ1-1	.	TRBV20-1	CSASGPGRGDTEAFF	TGCAGTGCTAGTGGGCCAGGGCGGGGGGACACTGAAGCTTTCTTT
.	TRBJ2-1	TRBD1	TRBV6-5	CASRGQGAYNEQFF	TGTGCCAGCAGGGGACAGGGGGCCTACAATGAGCAGTTCTTC
.	TRBJ1-5	TRBD1	TRBV2	CASSFLGQDNQPQHF	TGTGCCAGCAGTTTCTTAGGACAGGATAATCAGCCCCAGCATTTT
.	TRBJ2-2	TRBD2	TRBV2	CASSPGLANTGELFF	TGTGCCAGCAGCCCGGGACTAGCGAACACCGGGGAGCTGTTTTTT
once	TRBJ2-1	.	TRBV3-1/TRBV3-2	CASSGPLRGGQFF	TGTGCCAGCAGCGGGCCCTTGAGGGGAGGGCAGTTCTTC
.	TRBJ2-3	TRBD1	TRBV4-1	CASTHPGQGEDTQYF	TGCGCCAGCACCCATCCGGGACAGGGAGAGGATACGCAGTATTTT
.	TRBJ1-2	TRBD1	TRBV7-2	CASSLAPGQGAGYTF	TGTGCCAGCAGCTTAGCACCGGGACAGGGGGCAGGCTACACCTTC
.	TRBJ2-7	.	TRBV6-1	CASSEHLQTYEQYF	TGTGCCAGCAGTGAACATTTACAGACCTACGAGCAGTACTTC
.	TRBJ2-7	.	TRBV5-1	CASSLLGVYEQYF	TGCGCCAGCAGCTTGTTAGGGGTCTACGAGCAGTACTTC
.	TRBJ2-4	TRBD2	TRBV29-1	CSVVPKGGGLASRNIQYF	TGCAGCGTTGTCCCAAAAGGAGGGGGACTAGCGTCGAGAAACATTCAGTACTTC
.	TRBJ2-1	TRBD2	TRBV6-2/TRBV6-3	CASSYSITSGIGQFF	TGTGCCAGCAGTTACTCGATCACTAGCGGGATCGGGCAGTTCTTC
once	TRBJ2-3	.	TRBV9	CASSVYSTPTDTQYF	TGTGCCAGCAGCGTATACTCAACCCCCACAGATACGCAGTATTTT
.	TRBJ2-1	TRBD1	TRBV10-1	CASRYTATGDNEQFF	TGCGCCAGCAGATACACCGCGACAGGGGACAATGAGCAGTTCTTC
.	TRBJ1-1	TRBD1	TRBV7-3	CASSKGQGVGEAFF	TGTGCCAGCAGTAAAGGTCAGGGGGTTGGTGAAGCTTTCTTT
.	TRBJ2-1	TRBD2	TRBV9	CASSVQLADNEQFF	TGTGCCAGCAGCGTGCAACTAGCGGACAATGAGCAGTTCTTC
.	TRBJ1-1	.	TRBV4-1	CASSPGPRHREQVAFF	TGCGCCAGCAGCCCCGGCCCCCGCCACAGGGAACAGGTGGCTTTCTTT
.	TRBJ2-7	.	TRBV7-7	CASSLGGDYEQYF	TGTGCTAGCAGCTTAGGGGGGGACTACGAGCAGTACTTC
.	TRBJ2-3	.	TRBV5-1	CASSLEETGTDTQYF	TGCGCCAGCAGCTTGGAGGAGACAGGCACAGATACGCAGTATTTT
.	TRBJ2-7	.	TRBV15	CATSGQSRVDYEQYF	TGTGCCACCAGCGGACAATCAAGGGTTGACTACGAGCAGTACTTC
.	TRBJ1-1	.	TRBV28	CASSFAGFTEAFF	TGTGCCAGCAGTTTCGCCGGGTTCACTGAAGCTTTCTTT
medium-sized	TRBJ2-2	TRBD1	TRBV6-4	CASSGQGDTGELFF	TGTGCCAGCAGTGGTCAGGGGGACACCGGGGAGCTGTTTTTT
.	TRBJ1-1	.	TRBV30	CAWRDLLGGATEAFF	TGTGCCTGGAGAGATCTACTCGGGGGTGCCACTGAAGCTTTCTTT
.	TRBJ2-7	TRBD2	TRBV10-3	CAIMEASGYEQYF	TGTGCCATCATGGAGGCTAGCGGGTACGAGCAGTACTTC
.	TRBJ1-1	.	TRBV28	CASSAHNTEAFF	TGTGCCAGCAGCGCGCACAACACTGAAGCTTTCTTT
once	TRBJ2-3	.	TRBV7-9	CASSLGHTDTQYF	TGTGCCAGCAGCTTAGGTCACACAGATACGCAGTATTTT
few	TRBJ2-6	TRBD1	TRBV5-5	CASSSGQISSGANVLTF	TGTGCCAGCAGCTCGGGACAGATAAGCTCTGGGGCCAACGTCCTGACTTTC
.	TRBJ1-5	TRBD1	TRBV29-1	CSVEDRADQPQHF	TGCAGCGTTGAGGACAGGGCGGATCAGCCCCAGCATTTT